This paragraph covers one T cell receptor beta chain sequence. Its matching antigen is unknown. The data were taken from a study of graft-versus-host responses after intestinal transplantation. Across the whole study: All of the recipients had induction that used anti-thymocyte globulin, then tacrolimus and steroids for 2 to 3 years.

The assay was immunoSEQ multiplex PCR, and TCRdb's table has in-frame clones only and misses some. This sample has tens of thousands of clones, with around 84% found just once. Study results and caveats: Recipient bone marrow held GvH clones, some seen earlier in ileum or blood.

The germline V gene has CDR1 SGDLS and CDR2 YYNGEE. V shed 3 bases and J shed 3 bases, with 13 bases lying between them. The CDR3 is made up of 14 amino acids. This sequence originates from a human donor who was the organ donor for an intestinal transplant. V is TRBV9 and J is TRBJ2-7, with D hard to call. Sequencing was performed on unstimulated CD4+ T cells sorted from spleen or lymph node cells, taken before transplant. The CDR3 sequence is CASSAGRSVYEQYF. For the CDR3, the DNA is TGTGCCAGCAGCGCTGGGCGGAGCGTCTACGAGCAGTACTTC.